The next 17 T cell receptor beta chains were all read from a single sample in a study of cytomegalovirus exposure and HLA in healthy donors (dated by TCRdb to between 2016 and 2019). The library was obtained by the immunoSEQ multiplex PCR assay. A mixture of 60 forward primers for TCR Vbeta segments and 13 reverse primers for TCR Jbeta segments was used in the multiplex PCR. TCRdb took over this immuneACCESS table, retaining in-frame rearrangements with V and J assigned. Such tables are incomplete; in checked studies, under half of the missing clones stem from an unresolved V gene, and the remainder is unexplained. In this sample the table shows 140,000 to 150,000 clones, 76% of which occur a single time. Clones ranked in the top ten supply 1.5% to 2% of the sample. The sequenced sample consisted of PBMCs. The receptors originated from a woman between 40 and 55 years old in good health and CMV-seronegative.

The chain has TRBV4-2 and TRBJ1-4, with D possibly matching TRBD1 (6 bases). The V and J ends lost 0 bases and 3 bases respectively, with 14 bases between them. The CDR3 covers 17 residues. Germline values: CDR1 LGHNA, CDR2 YNFKEQ. The chain's CDR3 is CASSQDEGRGANEKLFF. The CDR3 DNA sequence: TGTGCCAGCAGCCAAGATGAGGGGAGGGGGGCTAATGAAAAACTGTTTTTT.

The gene calls are TRBV5-8 and TRBJ1-2, with 7 bases fitting TRBD1. The length of the CDR3 is 14 residues. The germline gives CDR1 SGHTS, CDR2 YDEGEE. Trimming took 2 bases from V and 8 from J; bases not matched to a gene: 9. Written as DNA, the CDR3 is TGTGCCAGCAGCTTCGACAGGGCAGTCTGGGGCTACACCTTC. This gives the protein CASSFDRAVWGYTF.

This clone was recorded a few times. The rearrangement joins TRBV6-6 to TRBJ2-2; TRBD1 aligns across 9 bases. Germline CDR1 is MNHNY and CDR2 is SVGAGI (reference sequence). The ends lost 8 bases at V and 1 base at J; junction bases unmatched: 2. The length of the CDR3 is 14 residues. In nucleotides, the CDR3 is TGTGCCAGCGGGGGACAGGGGAACACCGGGGAGCTGTTTTTT. Translated, it gives CASGGQGNTGELFF.

This clone was seen only once. The chain recombines TRBV5-8 with TRBJ2-7, with 9 nucleotides matching TRBD2. The CDR3 has 15 amino acids. The V gene's germline CDR1 is SGHTS and CDR2 YDEGEE. V was clipped by 4 bases and J by 3 bases; unmatched bases: 8. CDR3 bases: TGTGCCAGCAGCATAGTAGCGGGAGTCGGCTACGAGCAGTACTTC. It specifies CASSIVAGVGYEQYF.

This clone was detected a few times. The gene calls are TRBV5-4 and TRBJ1-1; maybe TRBD1 (5 bases). CDR1 is SGHNT, CDR2 YYREEE, per germline (reference sequence). Trimming removed 5 bases from V and 5 bases from J, with 16 bases in between. The CDR3 sequence is 14 residues long. CDR3 amino acids: CASREWGGRTEAFF. DNA of the CDR3: TGTGCCAGCAGGGAGTGGGGGGGACGGACTGAAGCTTTCTTT.

In its sample, this clone was seen once. One junction end does not reproduce the germline sequence, and a read error may be involved. The chain links TRBV7-9 to TRBJ2-3; possible D gene TRBD2, 6 bases. The CDR3 consists of 10 residues. The germline gives CDR1 SEHNR, CDR2 FQNEAQ (reference sequence). The chain's CDR3 is CSSRGDTQYF. CDR3 sequence (DNA): TGTTCCAGCCGGGGGGATACGCAGTATTTT.

The gene calls are TRBV19 and TRBJ2-7; 7 bases map to TRBD2. Germline values: CDR1 LNHDA, CDR2 SQIVND (reference sequence). V shed 5 bases, J shed 0 bases, and the junction held 7 bases outside the gene matches. The CDR3 is 15 residues long. DNA for the CDR3: TGTGCCAGTAGTCGGGAGGCGCTCCGCTCCTACGAGCAGTACTTC. Encoded protein: CASSREALRSYEQYF.

In this sample, this clone turned up once. The chain employs TRBV19 and TRBJ2-5, with a weak D call TRBD2 (5 bases). The CDR3 length is 15 residues. Trimming stripped 0 bases from V and 1 base from J, with 9 bases between. CDR1 and CDR2 from the germline V gene are LNHDA and SQIVND (reference sequence). CDR3 nucleotide sequence: TGTGCCAGTAGTATAGATCGGGAAGGCCAAGAGACCCAGTACTTC. Residues: CASSIDREGQETQYF.

This rearrangement joins TRBV5-4 to TRBJ2-3, with D maybe TRBD2 (6 bases). Germline CDR1 and CDR2: SGHNT and YYREEE (reference sequence). Trimming left V 2 bases short and J 5 bases short, with 21 bases between. There are 17 residues in the CDR3. The CDR3 DNA reads as TGTGCCAGCAGCTTAAAGGATGGAGGGCAGCGGATAGATACGCAGTATTTT. Its translation is CASSLKDGGQRIDTQYF.

The gene calls are TRBV27 and TRBJ2-5, with 7 positions matching TRBD1. The J call may not be correct, given that the DNA end is closer to TRBJ2-7. The germline V gene encodes CDR1 MNHEY and CDR2 SMNVEV (reference sequence). The CDR3 length is 15 residues. The CDR3 sequence is CASSFLTGLSYEQYF. The CDR3 DNA reads TGTGCCAGCAGTTTCTTGACAGGGCTTTCCTACGAGCAGTACTTC.

The rearrangement links TRBV28 to TRBJ2-4; 9 bases are shared with TRBD1. The V gene end was trimmed by 9 bases and the J gene end by 7 bases; junction bases not matched to a gene: 13. CDR3 size: 15 residues. Looked up from germline, CDR1 is MDHEN and CDR2 is SYDVKM. The CDR3 sequence: CASRVGDRAVNIQYF. The CDR3 coding sequence is TGTGCCAGTCGGGTTGGGGACAGGGCGGTGAACATTCAGTACTTC.

CDR3 protein: CASSWPGGPGGSYNEQFF. CDR3 in DNA: TGCGCCAGCAGCTGGCCCGGCGGGCCGGGGGGTTCCTACAATGAGCAGTTCTTC. The chain uses TRBV5-1 and TRBJ2-1, with 7 nucleotides matching TRBD2. Germline assignment: CDR1 SGHRS and CDR2 YFSETQ. The J segment lost 1 base and the V segment lost 3 bases, leaving 13 bases of the junction unmatched. The CDR3 is 18 residues long.

J is TRBJ1-1 and V is TRBV2; TRBD1 agrees at 8 bases. The CDR3 sequence is 15 residues long. The germline V gene has CDR1 SNHLY and CDR2 FYNNEI. The trim removed 6 bases at V and 4 bases at J, leaving 10 bases unmatched. CDR3 sequence: CASSAESGGITEAFF. The CDR3 DNA is TGTGCCAGCAGCGCCGAATCAGGGGGCATCACTGAAGCTTTCTTT.

Only one count was recorded for this clone. The chain is built from TRBV9 and TRBJ2-7; 7 bases align to TRBD1. The CDR3 runs to 16 residues. CDR1 is SGDLS, CDR2 YYNGEE, per germline. V gave up 0 bases and J gave up 6 bases; unmatched junction bases: 12. CDR3 nucleotides: TGTGCCAGCAGCGTAGAGCCGAGAACAGGGGCAGGCGAGCAGTACTTC. Its protein product is CASSVEPRTGAGEQYF.

This clone showed up just a few times. The chain uses TRBV5-1 and TRBJ1-2; possibly TRBD1 for D (5 bases). The CDR3 covers 13 residues. CDR1 and CDR2 from the germline V gene are SGHRS and YFSETQ. The V end was cut by 3 bases, the J end by 5 bases, with 11 bases between. The CDR3 protein is CASSSTGGYGYTF. Here the CDR3 DNA reads TGCGCCAGCAGCTCGACTGGGGGGTATGGCTACACCTTC. Together with reference TRBV5-1 and TRBJ1-2, the CDR3 gives the full variable domain: KAGVTQTPRYLIKTRGQQVTLSCSPISGHRSVSWYQQTPGQGLQFLFEYFSETQRNKGNFPGRFSGRQFSNSRSEMNVSTLELGDSALYLCASSSTGGYGYTFGSGTRLTVV.

This clone has more than one count but fewer than ten. The gene calls are TRBV5-1 and TRBJ1-1, with TRBD1 as a possible D gene (5 bases). This CDR3 region has 15 residues. The germline V gene encodes CDR1 SGHRS and CDR2 YFSETQ. V dropped 0 bases and J dropped 1 base, with 10 bases sitting between them. The CDR3 DNA follows: TGCGCCAGCAGCTTGGTAGGCCAGGGGAACACTGAAGCTTTCTTT. Translating gives CASSLVGQGNTEAFF.

This clone was observed a few times. The V and J genes are TRBV2 and TRBJ1-1, with D unresolved. The ends were cut back, 4 bases at V and 8 bases at J, with 11 bases in the middle. Germline V gene sequence: CDR1 SNHLY, CDR2 FYNNEI. The length of the CDR3 is 12 residues. CDR3 region: CASSGYTVEAFF. The CDR3 DNA follows: TGTGCCAGCAGTGGCTATACGGTAGAAGCTTTCTTT.